This T cell receptor (beta chain) appears in the sequencing data of a study of CXCR4 blockade with PD-1 therapy in pancreatic cancer (dated 2019 in TCRdb). Notes on the research overall: The study combined multiplex immunohistochemistry and TCRbeta immunosequencing of resected pancreatic ductal adenocarcinoma with ex vivo slice culture testing PD-1 and CXCR4 blockade. Two geographically distinct regions were TCR-sequenced from each of 6 tumors to assess intratumoral heterogeneity. Results and caveats for the whole study, not just this receptor: A strong correlation was found between the frequency of an amino acid clone and the number of distinct nucleotide rearrangements encoding that clone, which suggests convergent selection driven by common tumor antigens. Although tumors showed clonal expansion, with a mean productive clonality of about 0.15 compared with approximately 0.05 in healthy blood, clonality was not correlated with survival. Because only TCRbeta chains were sequenced, true antigen-specificity overlap of convergent dominant clones was left unconfirmed pending paired alpha-beta single-cell sequencing.

V and J are truncated by 3 bases and 0 bases respectively, leaving an intervening sequence of 15 bases. Spanning cysteine to phenylalanine, the CDR3 consists of 16 amino acids. Solely the CDR3 DNA is kept, with 48 bases framed from the first base. Extracted DNA was used for immunosequencing of TCRbeta CDR3 regions with the immunoSEQ Assay at Adaptive Biotechnologies. The study's own analysis went as follows. To quantify the absolute abundance of each unique TCRbeta CDR3, sequences were collapsed and filtered. Clonality was defined as 1 minus Pielou's evenness, computed on productive in-frame rearrangements only. Regional overlap was evaluated by tracking the top 100 nucleotide rearrangements across paired samples, and paired versus unrelated samples were compared using the Morisita index. The immunoSEQ Rearrangement Details tool was used to assess whether nucleotide rearrangements converged onto identical amino acid sequences. The table comes from immuneACCESS by way of TCRdb, which keeps in-frame sequences with V and J called. Part of the clones is missing from these tables; in studies checked, under half for an unresolved V gene and the rest for unknown reasons. The DNA was the basis for D and trimming; V, J and clone size are from that table. The sample includes over 7,500 clones, with less than 75% observed a single time. The top ten hold 7.3% of the sample.

This clone was seen once. Its target antigen remains unknown. The input lacks base qualities; no much larger clone sits a single base away. The archived tumor blocks came from patients who had not received neoadjuvant therapy before resection. The preserved-tissue arm of the study used a few dozen surgical resection samples from under 25 previously untreated pancreatic ductal adenocarcinoma patients. DNA for the resection arm was extracted from ten 5-micron curls of FFPE tumor cut next to the multiplex immunohistochemistry slide. The source is a human donor with pancreatic ductal adenocarcinoma. The receptor chain draws on TRBV23-1 and TRBJ2-7; the D segment might be TRBD1 or TRBD2, since each matches 5 bases. TRBV23-1 falls under the ORF class, with uncertain function. The sample taken for sequencing was tumor tissue. The sequenced DNA: TGCGCCAGCAGTCAGGGACCGACAGCTCCCTCCTACGAGCAGTACTTC. Its protein product is CASSQGPTAPSYEQYF.